The 8 T cell receptor beta chains below all came from one sample that was sequenced in a study of blood T cell repertoires in COVID-19. The table came from immunoSEQ multiplex PCR; TCRdb's copy has only in-frame clones and leaves some out. The table lists about 260,000 clones, over 70% of them singletons. Sequencing input: peripheral blood. These receptors all come from a human donor in a cohort sampled during active COVID-19.

In this sample, this clone is medium-sized. This sequence joins TRBV19 and TRBJ1-2; possible D gene TRBD1, 6 bases. The CDR3 has 12 amino acids. Trimming removed 7 bases from V and 5 bases from J, with 11 bases in between. Germline CDR1 reads LNHDA; CDR2 reads SQIVND (reference sequence). This CDR3 is CASTADRYGYTF. In DNA form, the CDR3 reads TGTGCCAGTACCGCGGACAGATATGGCTACACCTTC.

V gene TRBV2 combines with J gene TRBJ2-5, with a possible D match to TRBD2 (5 bases). CDR3 size: 13 residues. Germline V gives CDR1 SNHLY, CDR2 FYNNEI. V lost 7 bases to trimming and J lost 3 bases, with 12 bases between them. As DNA, the CDR3 is TGTGCCAGCAACCTGGACTTCGAAGAGACCCAGTACTTC. Translating gives CASNLDFEETQYF.

The CDR3 reads CASTPQRGAGGELFF. The CDR3 nucleotides read TGTGCCAGCACCCCCCAACGCGGGGCTGGCGGGGAGCTGTTTTTT. The rearrangement uses TRBV6-6 and TRBJ2-2; D is possibly TRBD2 (6 bases). The length of the CDR3 is 15 residues. Trimming removed 7 bases from V and 7 bases from J, with 19 bases in between. Germline V CDR1 and CDR2: MNHNY, SVGAGI (reference sequence).

Turning to this clone: Sequence at one end of the junction differs from germline and may be a read error. This chain connects TRBV11-3 to TRBJ2-3, with D unclear. The CDR3 spans 13 residues. Per germline, CDR1 SGHNT and CDR2 YENEEA. The CDR3 region has the DNA TGTGCCAGCAGCTTAGTTGACACAGATGCGCAGTATTTT. It encodes CASSLVDTDAQYF.

The chain employs TRBV4-2 and TRBJ2-6, with D tentatively TRBD2 (5 bases). V was clipped by 4 bases and J by 0 bases, with 13 bases between them. Germline V gene data show CDR1 as LGHNA and CDR2 as YNFKEQ. This CDR3 comprises 17 residues. The CDR3 is CASSPEARHSGANVLTF. The CDR3 bases are TGTGCCAGCAGCCCGGAGGCCAGACACTCTGGGGCCAACGTCCTGACTTTC.

The chain combines TRBV29-1 with TRBJ1-3, with D maybe TRBD1 (5 bases). This CDR3 has 16 residues. Trimming pared 3 bases from V and 0 bases from J, leaving 15 bases between. Germline lookup yields CDR1 SQVTM and CDR2 ANQGSEA. CDR3 DNA: TGCAGCGTTGATTCGGCAGGGCCGAGCTCTGGAAACACCATATATTTT. It is translated as CSVDSAGPSSGNTIYF.

V and J are TRBV7-2 and TRBJ2-5; D might be TRBD2 (5 bases). Trimming removed 2 bases at V and 1 base at J, with 14 bases between. Germline loops: CDR1 SGHTA, CDR2 FQGNSA. The CDR3 is made up of 16 amino acids. The CDR3 region has the DNA TGTGCCAGCAGCTTATTTGCGGGCGCCAGCCAAGAGACCCAGTACTTC. Protein: CASSLFAGASQETQYF.

The chain recombines TRBV5-4 with TRBJ2-1; 14 bases map to TRBD2. The CDR3 sequence is 19 residues long. Trimming took 5 bases from V and 5 from J; bases not matched to a gene: 15. Germline V gives CDR1 SGHNT, CDR2 YYREEE (reference sequence). The CDR3: CASRPTSGGAIRLNNEQFF. CDR3 nucleotide sequence: TGTGCCAGCAGGCCGACTAGCGGGGGGGCCATTCGGCTTAACAATGAGCAGTTCTTC.